The 27 T cell receptor beta chains given below trace back to one sample, sequenced in a study of beta chain features in type 1 diabetes (dated by TCRdb to about 2018). The library was produced with the immunoSEQ multiplex PCR assay. The High Capacity cDNA Reverse Transcription Kit was used to reverse transcribe all of the isolated RNA, meaning that expressed TCRB transcripts were what got sequenced. Sourced from immuneACCESS, this table was stored by TCRdb with only in-frame sequences that have V and J called. A share of the clones is absent; for the studies checked, an unresolved V gene accounts for under half, and the remainder has no known explanation. This sample is represented by about 650,000 clones; around 12% of them were singletons. The top ten hold more than 0.1% of the sample. These receptors have no known antigen. Here is what the overall study found, with its caveats: A moderate but significant shortening of TCRB CDR3 length was observed in type 1 diabetes patients in all four CD4+ subsets.

Sequenced input: naive CD4+ T cells from blood. What this sample's cell subset or site label stands for: true naive CD4+ T cells. These receptor sequences come from a man aged 25-45 years with type 1 diabetes.

This rearrangement joins TRBV7-9 to TRBJ1-2; TRBD1 matches 7 bases. The germline CDR1 and CDR2 sequences are SEHNR and FQNEAQ (reference sequence). V lost 5 bases, J lost 4 bases, and 16 bases stayed unmatched. The CDR3 loop spans 17 amino acids. The CDR3 coding sequence is TGTGCCAGCAGCCTACCATATTTACAGGGGCAACTCTATGGCTACACCTTC. The encoded protein is CASSLPYLQGQLYGYTF.

The chain combines TRBV10-3 with TRBJ1-2; perhaps TRBD1 as D (6 bases). V lost 0 bases and J lost 10, with 12 bases in between. This CDR3 is built from 13 residues. In germline, CDR1 is ENHRY, CDR2 SYGVKD. The CDR3 DNA reads TGTGCCATCAGTGAGTCGGCAGGGGTATACTACACCTTC. This codes for CAISESAGVYYTF.

The rearrangement links TRBV2 to TRBJ1-2; D is unresolved. With 8 bases removed from V and 6 bases from J, the gap between germline ends came to 13 bases. CDR1 is SNHLY and CDR2 is FYNNEI in the germline V gene. The CDR3 is 12 residues long. The CDR3 coding sequence is TGTGCCAGCGGAGGAAGGAGGGATGGCTACACCTTC. Its translation: CASGGRRDGYTF.

This clone occurred a few times. The rearrangement links TRBV30 to TRBJ2-2, with D possibly matching TRBD1 (6 bases). V lost 1 base, J lost 10 bases, and 22 bases lay in between. From germline, CDR1 is GTSNPN and CDR2 SVGIG (reference sequence). This CDR3 region has 16 residues. CDR3 residues: CAWSAPPGRGNEELFF. The CDR3 nucleotides read TGTGCCTGGAGTGCCCCCCCGGGCAGGGGTAACGAGGAGCTGTTTTTT.

The CDR3 bases are TGTGCCAGCAGCCGAGGAGGACTCGGCTGGAGTCAGCCCCAGCATTTT. It translates to CASSRGGLGWSQPQHF. The chain combines TRBV5-6 with TRBJ1-5; D is unclear. CDR3 length: 16 residues. Germline loops: CDR1 SGHDT, CDR2 YYEEEE. The V gene lost 4 bases and the J gene lost 6 bases, with 20 bases spanning the gap.

This chain joins TRBV4-3 and TRBJ2-7; a possible D gene is TRBD1 (6 bases). Trimming pared 2 bases from V and 2 bases from J, leaving 16 bases between. The CDR3 runs 16 residues. Germline V gene lookup returns CDR1 LGHNA and CDR2 YSLEER. The CDR3 coding sequence is TGCGCCAGCAGCCAACTAGTGGAACAGGGCGCCTACGAGCAGTACTTC. It codes for CASSQLVEQGAYEQYF.

This clone has a handful of counts. The same CDR3 also results from other DNA sequences found in this sample. The chain links TRBV7-2 to TRBJ2-5, with D uncertain. Trimming stripped 0 bases from V and 5 bases from J, with 7 bases between. The CDR3 is 13 amino acids. Germline CDR1 reads SGHTA; CDR2 reads FQGNSA. The CDR3 sequence: CASSLALRETQYF. For the CDR3, the DNA is TGTGCCAGCAGCTTAGCGCTCAGGGAGACCCAGTACTTC.

This clone was counted a few times. The rearrangement links TRBV11-2 to TRBJ2-3; a weak D match, TRBD1 (6 bases). Germline values: CDR1 SGHAT, CDR2 FQNNGV. CDR3 size: 15 residues. The V gene lost 5 bases and the J gene lost 2 bases, with 14 bases spanning the gap. The DNA of the CDR3 is TGTGCCAGCAGCCATCCGACAGGTTACACAGATACGCAGTATTTT. This translates into CASSHPTGYTDTQYF.

V gene TRBV9 combines with J gene TRBJ2-2; the match to TRBD1 covers 10 bases. V was clipped by 3 bases and J by 0 bases; unmatched bases: 8. The CDR3 runs 18 residues. Germline CDR1 SGDLS, CDR2 YYNGEE. The CDR3 reads CASSALPTGGANTGELFF. The CDR3, as DNA: TGTGCCAGCAGCGCCCTCCCGACAGGGGGCGCGAACACCGGGGAGCTGTTTTTT.

This clone was seen a handful of times. The sample has other DNA sequences that encode this CDR3 too. V and J are TRBV7-9 and TRBJ1-5, with 9 bases lining up with TRBD1. After removal of 5 bases from V and 4 bases from J, the junction contained 3 bases not matched to a gene. CDR3 length: 14 amino acids. CDR1 and CDR2 (germline): SEHNR, FQNEAQ (reference sequence). The DNA for the CDR3 is TGTGCCAGCAGCCAGGGACAGGGAAATCAGCCCCAGCATTTT. Translating it yields CASSQGQGNQPQHF.

This clone was detected only a few times. The genes are TRBV2 and TRBJ2-5; TRBD2 matches at 10 bases. The germline V gene has CDR1 SNHLY and CDR2 FYNNEI. V gave up 3 bases and J gave up 4 bases; unmatched junction bases: 5. The CDR3 runs 15 residues. This CDR3 is CASSDQRGGLETQYF. CDR3 DNA: TGTGCCAGCAGTGACCAGCGGGGGGGCCTAGAGACCCAGTACTTC.

This clone has only a few counts. This chain joins TRBV5-6 and TRBJ1-1, with D possibly matching TRBD1 (5 bases). The V and J ends lost 0 bases and 0 bases respectively, with 15 bases between them. CDR1 and CDR2 (germline): SGHDT, YYEEEE. The CDR3 covers 17 residues. CDR3 in amino acids: CASSLERGLRLNTEAFF. In DNA, the CDR3 is TGTGCCAGCAGCTTGGAGAGGGGTTTGAGGCTGAACACTGAAGCTTTCTTT.

This sequence joins TRBV6-6 and TRBJ2-6; D is ambiguous. The CDR3 loop spans 15 amino acids. V was trimmed by 0 bases and J by 1 base, leaving 4 bases between them. The germline V gene encodes CDR1 MNHNY and CDR2 SVGAGI (reference sequence). The CDR3 sequence is CASSYSGSGANVLTF. The CDR3 DNA reads TGTGCCAGCAGTTACTCAGGGTCTGGGGCCAACGTCCTGACTTTC.

In the case of this clone: The identical CDR3 is also encoded by other nucleotide sequences in the sample. This chain connects TRBV5-1 to TRBJ2-1; D possibly uses TRBD1 or TRBD2 (6 bases each). This CDR3 is built from 13 residues. Trimming stripped 2 bases from V and 7 bases from J, with 10 bases between. Germline-derived CDR1 and CDR2 are SGHRS and YFSETQ. CDR3 coding DNA: TGCGCCAGCAGCTTAGGGGGGTCGAATGAGCAGTTCTTC. Its translation is CASSLGGSNEQFF.

The chain's CDR3 is CASSHLSGGQETQYF. The CDR3 region has the DNA TGCGCCAGCAGCCACCTTAGCGGGGGGCAAGAGACCCAGTACTTC. The chain combines TRBV4-3 with TRBJ2-5; 10 bases fit TRBD2. Trimming at V came to 3 bases and at J to 2 bases, leaving 3 bases not matched to a gene. The CDR3 consists of 15 residues. The germline V gene has CDR1 LGHNA and CDR2 YSLEER.

The chain links TRBV5-5 to TRBJ2-1; the D gene is possibly TRBD1 (5 bases). Trimming removed 4 bases at V and 0 bases at J, with 11 bases between. The CDR3 runs to 15 residues. CDR1 and CDR2 (germline): SGHKS, YYEKEE (reference sequence). The CDR3 DNA reads as TGTGCCAGCAGCCTTCAGGGTAACTCCTACAATGAGCAGTTCTTC. It yields the protein CASSLQGNSYNEQFF.

The chain couples TRBV11-2 to TRBJ2-5; 8 bases are a match to TRBD2. The junction had 1 base not matched to a gene; V was cut back by 1 base and J by 0 bases. The CDR3 has 15 amino acids. Germline V CDR1 and CDR2: SGHAT, FQNNGV. The CDR3 spells CASSLAGGYQETQYF. The CDR3 DNA follows: TGTGCCAGCAGCTTAGCGGGGGGGTACCAAGAGACCCAGTACTTC.

This clone came up a few times. CDR3 amino acids: CASSLVRGYEQYF. CDR3 nucleotide sequence: TGTGCCAGCAGCTTAGTTCGGGGTTACGAGCAGTACTTC. This sequence joins TRBV11-3 and TRBJ2-7; maybe TRBD2 (5 bases). This CDR3 has 13 amino acids. V lost 1 base, J lost 4 bases, and 8 bases lay in between. CDR1 SGHNT and CDR2 YENEEA come from the germline V gene.

This clone was seen a handful of times. This sequence joins TRBV29-1 and TRBJ1-3; TRBD1 might be the D (5 bases). CDR3 length: 14 residues. Per germline, CDR1 SQVTM and CDR2 ANQGSEA. Trimming took 5 bases from V and 0 from J, leaving 11 bases between them. CDR3: CSVTTGGSGNTIYF. The CDR3, as DNA: TGCAGCGTTACGACCGGGGGCTCTGGAAACACCATATATTTT.

This chain connects TRBV5-1 to TRBJ1-6, with D tentatively TRBD1 (5 bases). The CDR3 has 15 residues. V dropped 0 bases and J dropped 8 bases, with 12 bases sitting between them. Germline loops: CDR1 SGHRS, CDR2 YFSETQ. CDR3: CASSLARDLDSPLHF. In DNA form, the CDR3 reads TGCGCCAGCAGCTTGGCCAGGGATTTGGATTCACCCCTCCACTTT.

This clone appeared a few times. The chain uses TRBV7-8 and TRBJ2-5; tentative D call: TRBD1 (6 bases). The CDR3 is 13 amino acids. The germline gives CDR1 SGHVS, CDR2 FQNEAQ. V lost 5 bases and J lost 7, with 14 bases in between. CDR3 amino acids: CASSPMGAGTQYF. The CDR3, as DNA: TGTGCCAGCAGCCCCATGGGGGCCGGGACCCAGTACTTC. Combining the CDR3 with reference TRBV7-8 and TRBJ2-5 gives the whole variable domain GAGVSQSPRYKVAKRGQDVALRCDPISGHVSLFWYQQALGQGPEFLTYFQNEAQLDKSGLPSDRFFAERPEGSVSTLKIQRTQQEDSAVYLCASSPMGAGTQYFGPGTRLLVL.

The rearrangement uses TRBV6-6 and TRBJ2-4, with D possibly matching TRBD1 (6 bases). The CDR3 spans 15 residues. Between the trimmed V and J ends, which lost 2 bases and 0 bases, there was a span of 8 bases. Germline V lookup: CDR1 MNHNY, CDR2 SVGAGI (reference sequence). The CDR3, as DNA: TGTGCCAGCAGTTACGAGGGGGAAGCCAAAAACATTCAGTACTTC. This gives the protein CASSYEGEAKNIQYF.

This clone was recorded a few times. The rearrangement links TRBV29-1 to TRBJ1-2, with D tentatively TRBD1 (5 bases). Germline lookup yields CDR1 SQVTM and CDR2 ANQGSEA. Between the trimmed V and J ends, which lost 4 bases and 8 bases, there was a span of 14 bases. The CDR3 is 12 amino acids. CDR3 nucleotides: TGCAGCGTTGCCGAGCAGGGAGGAGGCTACACCTTC. Translated, it gives CSVAEQGGGYTF.

The CDR3 nucleotides are TGTGCCAGCAGTGAGGGGGCAGCCGCCTCCTACGAGCAGTACTTC. Translating it yields CASSEGAAASYEQYF. This chain connects TRBV6-1 to TRBJ2-7; maybe TRBD1 (6 bases). The CDR3 length is 15 residues. Trimming took off 3 bases at V and 0 bases at J, with 12 bases between the two ends. Germline CDR1 MNHNS, CDR2 SASEGT.

A few counts support this clone. V is TRBV4-2 and J is TRBJ2-5; 9 bases align to TRBD2. Germline lookup yields CDR1 LGHNA and CDR2 YNFKEQ. The CDR3 contains 16 residues. Germline trimming cut 4 bases from V and 1 base from J; bases unmatched to any gene: 7. The CDR3 loop is CASSRGAGGLQETQYF. As DNA, the CDR3 is TGTGCCAGCAGCCGGGGAGCGGGGGGACTCCAAGAGACCCAGTACTTC.

The rearrangement joins TRBV7-2 to TRBJ2-1; D may match TRBD1 or TRBD2 (5 bases each). This CDR3 spans 14 amino acids. V was pared by 1 base and J by 9 bases, with 13 bases between. Germline V gene lookup returns CDR1 SGHTA and CDR2 FQGNSA. The CDR3 DNA follows: TGTGCCAGCAGCTTAGGTGCACCGGGGACTGAGCAGTTCTTC. Its translation is CASSLGAPGTEQFF.

The genes are TRBV10-3 and TRBJ2-3; TRBD1 matches 9 bases. Trimming removed 7 bases from V and 5 bases from J; junction bases left unmatched: 7. Germline CDR1 and CDR2: ENHRY and SYGVKD. The CDR3 consists of 14 residues. The chain's CDR3 is CAITPGQGIDTQYF. CDR3 coding DNA: TGTGCCATCACTCCGGGACAGGGAATAGATACGCAGTATTTT.